A single sample is the source of the 11 T cell receptor beta chains below, sequenced in a study of vaccination and CD4 T cells after COVID-19. An Oncomine TCR Beta short-read assay was used to sequence the DNA from cultured CD4+ T cells. TCRdb analysed the PCR reads with MiXCR anew, one entry per CDR3 protein. This sample yields fewer than 9,000 distinct CDR3 sequences, of which approximately 73% are seen a single time; over 15% belongs to the top ten. These receptors' targets are unknown. Treatment noted: roughly nine-day PBMC culture with coronavirus spike peptide pools or control peptides (ViraFEST assay). The specimen sequenced was CD4+ T cells from blood, cultured in vitro. These receptors all come from a human donor who had recovered from COVID-19.

This clonotype was seen once. The J gene is TRBJ1-1, the V gene TRBV28; 7 nucleotides line up with TRBD1. This CDR3 comprises 15 residues. J gave up 5 bases and V 3 bases, and 9 bases lay outside the gene matches. Per the germline V gene, CDR1 is MDHEN and CDR2 is SYDVKM. CDR3 amino acids: CASSLGDRVGTEAFF. DNA for the CDR3: TGTGCCAGCAGTTTGGGAGACAGGGTTGGAACTGAAGCTTTCTTT.

This rearrangement joins TRBV11-2 to TRBJ1-2; D remains unclear. V lost 5 bases and J lost 9, with 16 bases in between. CDR3 size: 13 residues. Germline CDR1 reads SGHAT; CDR2 reads FQNNGV. In DNA, the CDR3 is TGTGCCAGCAGCCGGGTTTATAGAGGGAGCTACACCTTC. Translating gives CASSRVYRGSYTF.

J is TRBJ2-3 and V is TRBV4-3; TRBD1 agrees at 12 bases. Germline lookup yields CDR1 LGHNA and CDR2 YSLEER. The CDR3 is made up of 18 amino acids. V lost 3 bases and J lost 1; bases outside the gene matches: 8. The CDR3 loop is CASSQMGGTGGGTDTQYF. CDR3 DNA sequence: TGCGCCAGCAGCCAGATGGGGGGGACAGGGGGCGGCACAGATACGCAGTATTTT.

The rearrangement uses TRBV27 and TRBJ1-5; D may be TRBD1 (6 bases). The CDR3 length is 18 residues. V was trimmed by 2 bases and J by 7 bases, leaving 24 bases between them. Germline values: CDR1 MNHEY, CDR2 SMNVEV (reference sequence). The CDR3 is CASSLRGGGTHTPQPQHF. The CDR3 nucleotides are TGTGCCAGCAGTTTAAGGGGGGGCGGGACACATACTCCCCAGCCCCAGCATTTT.

The chain links TRBV7-2 to TRBJ1-1; D possibly corresponds to TRBD1 (6 bases). In germline, CDR1 is SGHTA, CDR2 FQGNSA. Deletions cut 5 bases from V and 2 bases from J, with 12 bases between. The CDR3 is 14 residues long. CDR3 nucleotides: TGTGCCAGCAGCCCACAGGGAGGCAACACTGAAGCTTTCTTT. Translated: CASSPQGGNTEAFF.

V is TRBV6-1 and J is TRBJ2-3; TRBD2 is a possible D gene (6 bases). Germline CDR1 and CDR2: MNHNS and SASEGT. CDR3 length: 14 amino acids. Trimming removed 7 bases at V and 1 base at J, with 12 bases between. CDR3 in amino acids: CASTRGTGTDTQYF. CDR3 DNA sequence: TGTGCCAGCACCCGGGGGACGGGCACAGATACGCAGTATTTT.

Concerning this clonotype itself: One junction end does not reproduce the germline sequence, and a read error may be involved. V usage is TRBV19 and J usage is TRBJ2-3, with D possibly TRBD2 on 5 matching bases. Germline values: CDR1 LNHDA, CDR2 SQIVND (reference sequence). The CDR3 runs to 15 residues. The CDR3 region has the DNA TGTGCCAGCCAACCGCTAGCCACTGTCACAAATACGCAGTATTTT. It yields the protein CASQPLATVTNTQYF.

This clonotype was seen a handful of times. The chain carries TRBV20-1 and TRBJ1-5; D gene unclear. V was pared by 6 bases and J by 0 bases, with 9 bases between. Germline lookup yields CDR1 DFQATT and CDR2 SNEGSKA (reference sequence). The CDR3 has 13 residues. The CDR3 nucleotides read TGCAGTGCGGGATTTTATAGCAATCAGCCCCAGCATTTT. It encodes CSAGFYSNQPQHF.

For the CDR3, the DNA is TGTGCCAGCAGTTCCTTTCCAGGGGCTAACTATGGCTACACCTTC. It encodes CASSSFPGANYGYTF. The chain joins TRBV6-2 or TRBV6-3 to TRBJ1-2; the D gene is possibly TRBD1 (6 bases). V dropped 4 bases and J dropped 0 bases, with 12 bases sitting between them. Looked up from germline, CDR1 is MNHEY and CDR2 is SVGEGT. This CDR3 contains 15 residues.

This clonotype was seen once. The V gene is TRBV7-2, the J gene TRBJ1-5, with D perhaps matching TRBD1 (6 bases). With 4 bases removed from V and 3 bases from J, the gap between germline ends came to 10 bases. In germline, CDR1 is SGHTA, CDR2 FQGNSA. The CDR3 sequence is 14 residues long. The CDR3 nucleotides read TGTGCCAGCAGCTCCGGACAGTTCAATCAGCCCCAGCATTTT. Protein sequence: CASSSGQFNQPQHF.

The chain joins TRBV20-1 to TRBJ2-7, with 12 positions matching TRBD2. The trim removed 6 bases at V and 3 bases at J, leaving 9 bases unmatched. The CDR3 totals 15 residues. The germline CDR1 and CDR2 sequences are DFQATT and SNEGSKA (reference sequence). CDR3 protein: CSAPPSGREHYEQYF. CDR3 in DNA: TGCAGTGCCCCACCTAGCGGGAGGGAGCACTACGAGCAGTACTTC.